The 11 T cell receptor beta chains reported below all come from one sample, sequenced in a study of T cell responses to AZD1222 COVID-19 vaccine. The method was immunoSEQ multiplex PCR; TCRdb's version includes in-frame clones alone and lacks a portion of them. This table holds about 61,000 clones, roughly four fifths found once. The input for sequencing was peripheral blood, taken 28 days after the second AZD1222 dose. These receptors were collected from an adult who received the AZD1222 COVID-19 vaccine.

The genes are TRBV11-3 and TRBJ1-2, with D possibly matching TRBD1 (5 bases). Germline V lookup: CDR1 SGHNT, CDR2 YENEEA. Trimming left V 3 bases short and J 3 bases short, with 11 bases between. The length of the CDR3 is 14 residues. CDR3 protein: CASSFGGIDYGYTF. CDR3 nucleotide sequence: TGTGCCAGCAGCTTTGGGGGGATCGACTATGGCTACACCTTC.

The gene calls are TRBV11-2 and TRBJ2-1, with D possibly matching TRBD1 (5 bases). Trimming stripped 1 base from V and 5 bases from J, with 21 bases between. CDR3 size: 18 residues. Germline-derived CDR1 and CDR2 are SGHAT and FQNNGV. The CDR3 DNA reads as TGTGCCAGCAGCTTAGGACCCGGACAAGGGTGGGTCAACAATGAGCAGTTCTTC. Translating gives CASSLGPGQGWVNNEQFF.

The rearrangement uses TRBV4-3 and TRBJ2-1, with 7 bases matching TRBD2. V was clipped by 3 bases and J by 0 bases; unmatched bases: 2. This CDR3 is 15 amino acids long. CDR1 and CDR2 from the germline V gene are LGHNA and YSLEER. The CDR3 nucleotides are TGCGCCAGCAGCCAGCTAGCGGTCTCCTACAATGAGCAGTTCTTC. Its protein product is CASSQLAVSYNEQFF.

A word on this clone: A junction boundary mismatches the germline segment, possibly from a read error. This chain uses TRBV19 with TRBJ1-3, with D unclear. The CDR3 extends over 13 amino acids. The germline CDR1 and CDR2 sequences are LNHDA and SQIVND (reference sequence). The CDR3 spells CASSGTAGITIYF. Written as DNA, the CDR3 is TGTGCCAGTTCCGGTACAGCCGGAATCACCATATATTTT.

The chain employs TRBV19 and TRBJ1-1; tentative D call: TRBD1 (5 bases). V was pared by 6 bases and J by 1 base, with 15 bases between. CDR1 is LNHDA and CDR2 is SQIVND in the germline V gene (reference sequence). There are 15 residues in the CDR3. The CDR3 nucleotides are TGTGCCAGTAGCCCAGGGTCCGGCGGGAACACTGAAGCTTTCTTT. Amino acids: CASSPGSGGNTEAFF.

The chain carries TRBV12-3 or TRBV12-4 and TRBJ1-5; tentative D call: TRBD1 (5 bases). The CDR3 spans 13 residues. Trimming shortened V by 3 bases and J by 7 bases, and 10 bases separated the two germline ends. The CDR3 DNA reads as TGTGCCAGCAGTTTCAGGGATAGACAGCCCCAGCATTTT. It encodes CASSFRDRQPQHF.

This chain uses TRBV19 with TRBJ2-5; the D call may be TRBD1 or TRBD2 (5 bases each). The CDR3 runs 15 residues. Germline V gene lookup returns CDR1 LNHDA and CDR2 SQIVND (reference sequence). Trimming removed 6 bases at V and 0 bases at J, with 14 bases between. CDR3 amino acids: CASSILGTNQETQYF. For the CDR3, the DNA is TGTGCCAGTAGCATACTAGGGACGAACCAAGAGACCCAGTACTTC.

The chain combines TRBV24-1 with TRBJ2-3; possibly TRBD1 or TRBD2 for D (5 bases each). V was cut by 1 base and J by 0 bases, with 16 bases left in between. The V gene's germline CDR1 is KGHDR and CDR2 SFDVKD. The CDR3 loop spans 18 amino acids. The CDR3 sequence: CATSDLRARDGSTDTQYF. The CDR3 DNA reads TGTGCCACCAGTGATTTACGGGCCCGGGACGGCAGCACAGATACGCAGTATTTT.

The table lists this clone with a count of one. The chain has TRBV28 and TRBJ2-7; D possibly corresponds to TRBD2 (5 bases). Per the germline V gene, CDR1 is MDHEN and CDR2 is SYDVKM. The germline V and J ends were trimmed by 3 bases and 4 bases, with 7 bases remaining between them. The CDR3 length is 12 residues. The CDR3 spells CASSFGDYEQYF. The DNA for the CDR3 is TGTGCCAGCAGTTTCGGGGATTACGAGCAGTACTTC.

The V gene is TRBV6-5, the J gene TRBJ2-7, with 9 nucleotides matching TRBD1. The junction had 7 bases not matched to a gene; V was cut back by 6 bases and J by 1 base. Germline lookup yields CDR1 MNHEY and CDR2 SVGAGI. This CDR3 comprises 15 residues. The CDR3 here is CASRGGQGDSYEQYF. In DNA form, the CDR3 reads TGTGCCAGCAGGGGGGGACAGGGAGATTCCTACGAGCAGTACTTC.

The V gene is TRBV13, the J gene TRBJ2-7; 9 bases are shared with TRBD1. The CDR3 has 14 amino acids. The germline V gene has CDR1 PRHDT and CDR2 FYEKMQ (reference sequence). J was trimmed by 7 bases and V by 5 bases; bases with no gene match: 9. The CDR3 nucleotides read TGTGCCAGCAGCCTGCGGGACAGGGCTAGAGAGCAGTACTTC. Translated, it gives CASSLRDRAREQYF.